A selection of T cell receptor beta chains follows, all from one sample in a study of T cell responses to AZD1222 COVID-19 vaccine. The repertoire was sequenced with immunoSEQ multiplex PCR; TCRdb's copy has only in-frame clones and lacks some. The sample consists of some 250,000 clones, approximately 94% of them appearing once. The specimen was peripheral blood, collected 28 days after the second AZD1222 dose. All receptors come from an adult who received the AZD1222 COVID-19 vaccine. CDR3s include the opening cysteine and the closing phenylalanine or tryptophan. Fields, in order: clone size, D gene, V gene, J gene, CDR3 DNA, CDR3 protein. A D gene is named only where the DNA matches it firmly. Clone size appears in some rows only: once, few, many, or a class for an expanded clone.

abundance: NA
d_gene: NA
v_gene: TRBV5-1
j_gene: TRBJ2-5
CDR3nt: TGCGCCAGCAGCTTGGGTGTCCAGGGAGAGACCCAGTACTTC
CDR3aa: CASSLGVQGETQYF

abundance: NA
d_gene: TRBD1
v_gene: TRBV4-2
j_gene: TRBJ1-1
CDR3nt: TGTGCCAGCAGCCAAGGGGACAGGGGCGAAGCTTTCTTT
CDR3aa: CASSQGDRGEAFF

abundance: NA
d_gene: NA
v_gene: TRBV28
j_gene: TRBJ1-3
CDR3nt: TGTGCCAGCAGACCACAGGGTACCTCTGGAAACACCATATATTTT
CDR3aa: CASRPQGTSGNTIYF

abundance: NA
d_gene: TRBD1
v_gene: TRBV18
j_gene: TRBJ1-1
CDR3nt: TGTGCCAGCTCACCAGACAGGGAGAACACTGAAGCTTTCTTT
CDR3aa: CASSPDRENTEAFF

abundance: once
d_gene: NA
v_gene: TRBV7-2
j_gene: TRBJ2-3
CDR3nt: TGTGCCAGCAGCCCGACAGGTGGGGGTCTTCGGGAAGATACGCAGTATTTT
CDR3aa: CASSPTGGGLREDTQYF

abundance: NA
d_gene: NA
v_gene: TRBV7-2
j_gene: TRBJ2-5
CDR3nt: TGTGCCAGCAGCTTAGCGGGCCCCCCGGGGGAGACCCAGTACTTC
CDR3aa: CASSLAGPPGETQYF

abundance: NA
d_gene: NA
v_gene: TRBV27
j_gene: TRBJ1-2
CDR3nt: TGTGCCAGCAGTTTCAGGGATAACTATGGCTACACCTTC
CDR3aa: CASSFRDNYGYTF

abundance: few
d_gene: NA
v_gene: TRBV12-3/TRBV12-4
j_gene: TRBJ2-4
CDR3nt: TGTGCCAGCAGTTTCGGGGGAAGGAACATTCAGTACTTC
CDR3aa: CASSFGGRNIQYF

abundance: NA
d_gene: NA
v_gene: TRBV7-2
j_gene: TRBJ1-5
CDR3nt: TGTGCCAGCAGCTTAGGTCATCAGCCCCAGCATTTT
CDR3aa: CASSLGHQPQHF

abundance: NA
d_gene: NA
v_gene: TRBV28
j_gene: TRBJ2-7
CDR3nt: TGTGCCAGCAGTTTCCACTACGAGCAGTACTTC
CDR3aa: CASSFHYEQYF

abundance: NA
d_gene: NA
v_gene: TRBV2
j_gene: TRBJ2-2
CDR3nt: TGTGCCAGCAAGTCGACCGGGGAGCTGTTTTTT
CDR3aa: CASKSTGELFF

abundance: few
d_gene: NA
v_gene: TRBV29-1
j_gene: TRBJ1-4
CDR3nt: TGCAGCGTTTTTTTAAGTTCCGAAAAACTGTTTTTT
CDR3aa: CSVFLSSEKLFF

abundance: NA
d_gene: NA
v_gene: TRBV12-3/TRBV12-4
j_gene: TRBJ2-3
CDR3nt: TGTGCCAGCAGTAAAAGTCGGGCTGGGGGGTATTTT
CDR3aa: CASSKSRAGGYF

abundance: NA
d_gene: TRBD2
v_gene: TRBV5-1
j_gene: TRBJ2-1
CDR3nt: TGCGCCAGCACCGAACTAGCGGGAGGCTACAATGAGCAGTTCTTC
CDR3aa: CASTELAGGYNEQFF

abundance: NA
d_gene: TRBD1
v_gene: TRBV4-1
j_gene: TRBJ2-2
CDR3nt: TGCGCCAGCAGCCCCTTGGACAGGGACACCGGGGAGCTGTTTTTT
CDR3aa: CASSPLDRDTGELFF

abundance: NA
d_gene: NA
v_gene: TRBV3-1/TRBV3-2
j_gene: TRBJ1-1
CDR3nt: TGTGCCAGCAGCCAGGGAGGCACTGAAGCTTTCTTT
CDR3aa: CASSQGGTEAFF

abundance: NA
d_gene: TRBD1
v_gene: TRBV18
j_gene: TRBJ1-2
CDR3nt: TGTGCCAGCTCACCCTCCGGGACAGAGCTTTTGAACTATGGCTACACCTTC
CDR3aa: CASSPSGTELLNYGYTF

abundance: NA
d_gene: TRBD1
v_gene: TRBV28
j_gene: TRBJ1-4
CDR3nt: TGTGCCAGCAGTTTGGCCGGGACAGGGGATAATGAAAAACTGTTTTTT
CDR3aa: CASSLAGTGDNEKLFF

abundance: NA
d_gene: NA
v_gene: TRBV21-1
j_gene: TRBJ1-2
CDR3nt: TGTGCCAGCAGCAAAGGAGGAAGTTGTGGCGGGGACTATGGCTACACCTTC
CDR3aa: CASSKGGSCGGDYGYTF

abundance: NA
d_gene: NA
v_gene: TRBV19
j_gene: TRBJ2-4
CDR3nt: TGTGCCAGTAGTATAGAGCCAACCGAAGTCAAAAACATTCAGTACTTC
CDR3aa: CASSIEPTEVKNIQYF

abundance: NA
d_gene: NA
v_gene: TRBV5-4
j_gene: TRBJ2-1
CDR3nt: TGTGCCAGCAGCTCGACCCTGGAGAATGAGCAGTTCTTC
CDR3aa: CASSSTLENEQFF

abundance: few
d_gene: NA
v_gene: TRBV2
j_gene: TRBJ2-7
CDR3nt: TGTGCCAGCAAGATACAGGCGGCCGGAGAGCAGTACTTC
CDR3aa: CASKIQAAGEQYF

abundance: NA
d_gene: NA
v_gene: TRBV2
j_gene: TRBJ2-3
CDR3nt: TGTGCCAGCAGTGAAGCTATCGCCGTCGGTACGCAGTATTTT
CDR3aa: CASSEAIAVGTQYF

abundance: once
d_gene: TRBD2
v_gene: TRBV12-5
j_gene: TRBJ2-2
CDR3nt: TGTGCTAGTGGTCCGGGGGGTACCGGGGAGCTGTTTTTT
CDR3aa: CASGPGGTGELFF

abundance: NA
d_gene: NA
v_gene: TRBV2
j_gene: TRBJ1-1
CDR3nt: TGTGCCAGCAGTGAACATCCTTTGAACACTGAAGCTTTCTTT
CDR3aa: CASSEHPLNTEAFF

abundance: NA
d_gene: NA
v_gene: TRBV7-9
j_gene: TRBJ2-1
CDR3nt: TGTGCCAGCAGCTCGACAGGCTACAATGAGCAGTTCTTC
CDR3aa: CASSSTGYNEQFF

abundance: NA
d_gene: TRBD1
v_gene: TRBV19
j_gene: TRBJ1-6
CDR3nt: TGTGCCAGTAGTATGACAGGGGGCAGGGTACCCCTCCACTTT
CDR3aa: CASSMTGGRVPLHF

abundance: NA
d_gene: NA
v_gene: TRBV19
j_gene: TRBJ2-1
CDR3nt: TGTGCCAGCCGGAGGGGGCAATCCTACAATGAGCAGTTCTTC
CDR3aa: CASRRGQSYNEQFF

abundance: NA
d_gene: NA
v_gene: TRBV7-9
j_gene: TRBJ2-7
CDR3nt: TGTGCCAGCAGCTCCTCTGGGGACCGCGAGCAGTACTTC
CDR3aa: CASSSSGDREQYF

abundance: NA
d_gene: NA
v_gene: TRBV28
j_gene: TRBJ2-1
CDR3nt: TGTGCCAGAGACAGTCCCAAGAATGAGCAGTTCTTC
CDR3aa: CARDSPKNEQFF

abundance: NA
d_gene: TRBD2
v_gene: TRBV4-3
j_gene: TRBJ2-1
CDR3nt: TGCGCCAGCAGCCAAGGAGCGGGAGTCTACAATGAGCAGTTCTTC
CDR3aa: CASSQGAGVYNEQFF

abundance: NA
d_gene: NA
v_gene: TRBV24-1
j_gene: TRBJ1-2
CDR3nt: TGTGCCACCAGTGACCACCGGGACATCTATGGCTACACCTTC
CDR3aa: CATSDHRDIYGYTF

abundance: NA
d_gene: NA
v_gene: TRBV2
j_gene: TRBJ1-5
CDR3nt: TGTGCCAGCAGTATCGGACGAGGGCAACACCAGCAGCCCCAGCATTTT
CDR3aa: CASSIGRGQHQQPQHF

abundance: NA
d_gene: NA
v_gene: TRBV10-3
j_gene: TRBJ1-2
CDR3nt: TGTGCCATCAGTGAACACAGCTATGGCTACACCTTC
CDR3aa: CAISEHSYGYTF

abundance: NA
d_gene: NA
v_gene: TRBV7-9
j_gene: TRBJ2-7
CDR3nt: TGTGCCAGCAGCTTGGGCGGAGGCGACGAGCAGTACTTC
CDR3aa: CASSLGGGDEQYF

abundance: NA
d_gene: NA
v_gene: TRBV18
j_gene: TRBJ2-1
CDR3nt: TGTGCCAGCTCACCGAATGGGGGGGCTGGGTACAATGAGCAGTTCTTC
CDR3aa: CASSPNGGAGYNEQFF

abundance: NA
d_gene: NA
v_gene: TRBV10-2
j_gene: TRBJ2-3
CDR3nt: TGCGCCAGCATGTCAGGAGTAGATACGCAGTATTTT
CDR3aa: CASMSGVDTQYF

abundance: NA
d_gene: NA
v_gene: TRBV18
j_gene: TRBJ2-7
CDR3nt: TGTGCCAGCTCACCATTGGGGGGTCAGACGGGCGAGCAGTACTTC
CDR3aa: CASSPLGGQTGEQYF

abundance: few
d_gene: NA
v_gene: TRBV7-6
j_gene: TRBJ2-1
CDR3nt: TGTGCCAGCAGCTCGAGGTGGGGGATTTCCTACAATGAGCAGTTCTTC
CDR3aa: CASSSRWGISYNEQFF

abundance: NA
d_gene: NA
v_gene: TRBV9
j_gene: TRBJ1-1
CDR3nt: TGTGCCAGCAGCGTTGGGAATGCGAACACTGAAGCTTTCTTT
CDR3aa: CASSVGNANTEAFF